This T cell receptor beta chain was identified in a study of vaccination and CD4 T cells after COVID-19. In the study overall: Overlapping spike peptides served as the stimulus for the cells. These peptides came from SARS-CoV-2 and from the common cold coronaviruses HCoV-NL63, HCoV-OC43 and HCoV-229E.

CD4+ T cells that had been cultured provided DNA sequenced with the Oncomine TCR Beta short-read assay. From the PCR reads, TCRdb called clonotypes with MiXCR, one entry per CDR3 protein. The sample holds about 30,000 distinct CDR3 sequences; 35% to 40% are singletons and the top ten take about 3.4%. Time point: late sampling 161 to 241 days after vaccination in a few convalescent patients. The treatment: approximately 10-day PBMC culture with coronavirus spike peptide pools or control peptides (ViraFEST assay). This clonotype was counted a few times. The target antigen is unknown. The clonotype comes from a human donor who had recovered from COVID-19. The source was CD4+ T cells from blood, cultured in vitro, collected about 7 months after SARS-CoV-2 vaccination.

CDR3 DNA sequence: TGTGCCAGCAGTTACTGGCCAGCTGCTAGCACAGATACGCAGTATTTT. This encodes CASSYWPAASTDTQYF. V usage is TRBV6-2 or TRBV6-3 and J usage is TRBJ2-3; D not certain. CDR1 is MNHEY, CDR2 SVGEGT, per germline. The germline V and J ends were trimmed by 1 base and 0 bases, with 11 bases remaining between them. The CDR3 runs to 16 residues.